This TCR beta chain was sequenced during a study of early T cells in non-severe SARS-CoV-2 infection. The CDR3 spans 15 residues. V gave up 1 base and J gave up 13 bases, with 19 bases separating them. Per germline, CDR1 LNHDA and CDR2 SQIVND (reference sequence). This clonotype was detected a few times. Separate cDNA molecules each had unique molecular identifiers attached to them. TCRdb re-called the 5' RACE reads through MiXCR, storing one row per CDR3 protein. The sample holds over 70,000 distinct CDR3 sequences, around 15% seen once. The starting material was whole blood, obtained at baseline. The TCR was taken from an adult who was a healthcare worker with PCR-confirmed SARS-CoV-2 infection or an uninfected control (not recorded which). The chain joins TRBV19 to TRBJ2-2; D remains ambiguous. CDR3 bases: TGTGCCAGTAGTATAGCCCCCCACCCGGCTGACTTGCTGTTTTTT. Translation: CASSIAPHPADLLFF.